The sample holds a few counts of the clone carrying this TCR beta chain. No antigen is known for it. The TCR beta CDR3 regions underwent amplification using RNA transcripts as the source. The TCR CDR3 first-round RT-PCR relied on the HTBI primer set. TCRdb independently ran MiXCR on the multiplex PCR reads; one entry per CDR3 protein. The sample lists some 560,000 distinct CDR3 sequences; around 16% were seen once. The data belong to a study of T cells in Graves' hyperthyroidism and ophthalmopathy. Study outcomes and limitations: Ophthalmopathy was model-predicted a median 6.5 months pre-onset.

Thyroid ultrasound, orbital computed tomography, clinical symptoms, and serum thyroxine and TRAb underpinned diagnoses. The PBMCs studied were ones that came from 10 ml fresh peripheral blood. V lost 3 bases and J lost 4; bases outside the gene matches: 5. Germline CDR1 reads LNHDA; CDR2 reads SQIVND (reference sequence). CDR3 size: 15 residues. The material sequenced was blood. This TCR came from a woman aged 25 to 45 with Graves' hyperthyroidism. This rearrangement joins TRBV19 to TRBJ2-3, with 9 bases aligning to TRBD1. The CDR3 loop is CASSIGDRVADTQYF. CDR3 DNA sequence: TGTGCCAGTAGTATCGGGGACAGGGTTGCAGATACGCAGTATTTT.